Below, 29 T cell receptor beta chains from the same sample are listed, as sequenced in a study of blood T cell repertoires in COVID-19. Clones were read by immunoSEQ multiplex PCR, and TCRdb kept only the in-frame ones, dropping some. This sample carries some 200,000 clones, 65% to 85% of them seen once, and the ten largest clones take around 9.3%. Sequencing was carried out using peripheral blood. The receptor source for this set is a woman of 80 years or more with acute or convalescent COVID-19.

This clone was seen a handful of times. V usage is TRBV25-1 and J usage is TRBJ2-7, with 8 positions matching TRBD1. Germline CDR1 and CDR2: MGHDK and SYGVNS. This CDR3 region has 14 residues. J was trimmed by 6 bases and V by 2 bases; bases with no gene match: 6. DNA of the CDR3: TGTGCCAGCAGTGAAACGACAGGGGTCAGCGAGCAGTACTTC. Protein product: CASSETTGVSEQYF.

The chain carries TRBV9 and TRBJ1-4, with TRBD1 matching over 7 bases. After removal of 4 bases from V and 1 base from J, the junction contained 7 bases not matched to a gene. Germline CDR1 SGDLS, CDR2 YYNGEE. The CDR3 contains 16 residues. CDR3 loop: CASSQRQGGTNEKLFF. CDR3 DNA: TGTGCCAGCAGCCAGCGACAGGGAGGAACTAATGAAAAACTGTTTTTT. Filled out from reference TRBV9 and TRBJ1-4, the complete variable domain reads DSGVTQTPKHLITATGQRVTLRCSPRSGDLSVYWYQQSLDQGLQFLIQYYNGEERAKGNILERFSAQQFPDLHSELNLSSLELGDSALYFCASSQRQGGTNEKLFFGSGTQLSVL.

V gene TRBV7-9 combines with J gene TRBJ1-3; D call uncertain. The CDR3 consists of 16 residues. V lost 5 bases, J lost 0 bases, and 14 bases lay in between. Germline V gives CDR1 SEHNR, CDR2 FQNEAQ (reference sequence). CDR3 residues: CASSLSPLSSGNTIYF. For the CDR3, the DNA is TGTGCCAGCAGCCTATCCCCTTTAAGCTCTGGAAACACCATATATTTT. Filled out from reference TRBV7-9 and TRBJ1-3, the complete variable domain reads DTGVSQNPRHKITKRGQNVTFRCDPISEHNRLYWYRQTLGQGPEFLTYFQNEAQLEKSRLLSDRFSAERPKGSFSTLEIQRTEQGDSAMYLCASSLSPLSSGNTIYFGEGSWLTVV.

CDR3 region: CASSVDGWMAGGYNEQFF. The CDR3 DNA follows: TGTGCCAGCAGCGTAGACGGGTGGATGGCGGGGGGGTACAATGAGCAGTTCTTC. This chain connects TRBV9 to TRBJ2-1; 9 bases are shared with TRBD2. The J segment lost 4 bases and the V segment lost 0 bases, leaving 11 bases of the junction unmatched. Germline V gene sequence: CDR1 SGDLS, CDR2 YYNGEE. CDR3 length equals 18 residues.

This chain links TRBV18 with TRBJ1-5, with 8 nucleotides matching TRBD1. V shed 4 bases, J shed 0 bases, and the junction held 5 bases outside the gene matches. The CDR3 is 16 residues long. Germline values: CDR1 KGHSH, CDR2 LQKENI. CDR3 amino acids: CASSQGQVNSNQPQHF. The CDR3 bases are TGTGCCAGCTCACAGGGACAGGTGAATAGCAATCAGCCCCAGCATTTT.

The DNA of the CDR3 is TGTGCCAGCAGCTTGGGAGGGGGACGGTACAATGAGCAGTTCTTC. Its protein product is CASSLGGGRYNEQFF. This chain connects TRBV5-4 to TRBJ2-1; the D gene is possibly TRBD1 (6 bases). CDR1 and CDR2 from the germline V gene are SGHNT and YYREEE (reference sequence). V lost 0 bases to trimming and J lost 4 bases, with 11 bases between them. The CDR3 totals 15 residues. The whole variable domain, remainder taken from reference TRBV5-4 and TRBJ2-1, is ETGVTQSPTHLIKTRGQQVTLRCSSQSGHNTVSWYQQALGQGPQFIFQYYREEENGRGNFPPRFSGLQFPNYSSELNVNALELDDSALYLCASSLGGGRYNEQFFGPGTRLTVL.

This rearrangement joins TRBV19 to TRBJ1-5; 9 bases are a match to TRBD1. V lost 3 bases to trimming and J lost 7 bases; unmatched junction nucleotides: 4. The germline V gene encodes CDR1 LNHDA and CDR2 SQIVND (reference sequence). This CDR3 is 14 amino acids long. The CDR3 loop reads CASSMGQGPQPQHF. For the CDR3, the DNA is TGTGCCAGTAGTATGGGACAGGGTCCGCAGCCCCAGCATTTT.

The V gene is TRBV6-2 or TRBV6-3, the J gene TRBJ1-2; D not resolved. The V end lost 2 bases, the J end lost 4 bases, and 11 bases lay between the germline ends. The CDR3 has 14 amino acids. CDR1 and CDR2 (germline): MNHEY, SVGEGT. The CDR3: CASSYLGSLYGYTF. DNA for the CDR3: TGTGCCAGCAGTTACCTCGGGAGCCTCTATGGCTACACCTTC.

The gene calls are TRBV28 and TRBJ2-7, with D possibly being TRBD2 (6 bases). The CDR3 length is 13 residues. The germline V gene encodes CDR1 MDHEN and CDR2 SYDVKM. Trimming cost V 7 bases and J 5 bases, with 15 bases left between them. CDR3: CASTRGFGHEQYF. CDR3 nucleotide sequence: TGTGCCAGCACCCGGGGGTTCGGCCACGAGCAGTACTTC.

The V call is TRBV7-9, the J call TRBJ1-4, with 8 bases identical to TRBD1. Germline CDR1 SEHNR, CDR2 FQNEAQ (reference sequence). J lost 4 bases, V lost 4 bases, and 5 bases had no gene match. The CDR3 has 15 residues. The CDR3 sequence is CASSSRTGSNEKLFF. The CDR3 DNA reads TGTGCCAGCAGCTCCCGGACAGGGAGTAATGAAAAACTGTTTTTT.

This rearrangement joins TRBV6-4 to TRBJ1-1; possible D gene TRBD1, 6 bases. CDR1 and CDR2 from the germline V gene are MRHNA and SNTAGT. Deletions cut 0 bases from V and 0 bases from J, with 11 bases between. This CDR3 has 16 residues. CDR3 nucleotide sequence: TGTGCCAGCAGTGACTCGTCAGGGGAGATGAACACTGAAGCTTTCTTT. It specifies CASSDSSGEMNTEAFF.

The gene calls are TRBV6-6 and TRBJ1-5; no reliable D call. CDR1 and CDR2 (germline): MNHNY, SVGAGI (reference sequence). The CDR3 contains 13 residues. Trimming stripped 0 bases from V and 6 bases from J, with 6 bases between. The CDR3 here is CASSYSVSQPQHF. In DNA form, the CDR3 reads TGTGCCAGCAGTTACTCGGTGAGTCAGCCCCAGCATTTT.

The V and J genes are TRBV6-5 and TRBJ1-5; D gene ambiguous. Deletions cut 6 bases from V and 0 bases from J, with 6 bases between. The CDR3 is 13 amino acids. Germline V gene sequence: CDR1 MNHEY, CDR2 SVGAGI. The CDR3 bases are TGTGCCAGCAGGGAGTATAGCAATCAGCCCCAGCATTTT. Translation: CASREYSNQPQHF.

The chain carries TRBV10-3 and TRBJ2-2, with no clear D. V was trimmed by 5 bases and J by 2 bases, leaving 3 bases between them. Germline V lookup: CDR1 ENHRY, CDR2 SYGVKD. This CDR3 spans 12 amino acids. The CDR3 region is CAISPNTGELFF. In DNA form, the CDR3 reads TGTGCCATCAGTCCAAACACCGGGGAGCTGTTTTTT.

This clone was observed a single time. The chain employs TRBV6-2 or TRBV6-3 and TRBJ1-1; D is unclear. V lost 2 bases and J lost 5, with 6 bases in between. In germline, CDR1 is MNHEY, CDR2 SVGEGT. The CDR3 length is 12 residues. The CDR3 spells CASSYKRTEAFF. Written as DNA, the CDR3 is TGTGCCAGCAGTTACAAGAGGACTGAAGCTTTCTTT.

The sample holds one count of this clone. This sequence joins TRBV7-8 and TRBJ1-2; D is perhaps TRBD1 (6 bases). The CDR3 is 16 amino acids. In germline, CDR1 is SGHVS, CDR2 FQNEAQ. Trimming left V 5 bases short and J 3 bases short, with 19 bases between. The CDR3 sequence: CASSQGFLGSDYGYTF. The DNA of the CDR3 is TGTGCCAGCAGCCAGGGGTTTCTCGGTAGTGACTATGGCTACACCTTC.

The V and J genes are TRBV19 and TRBJ1-2, with 8 bases aligning to TRBD1. Germline V gives CDR1 LNHDA, CDR2 SQIVND (reference sequence). This CDR3 region has 14 residues. The J segment lost 4 bases and the V segment lost 6 bases, leaving 7 bases of the junction unmatched. In nucleotides, the CDR3 is TGTGCCAGTAGCTCCCCAGGGGGCGGCTATGGCTACACCTTC. It encodes CASSSPGGGYGYTF.

Turning to this clone: One junction end disagrees with the germline gene, perhaps due to a read error. The chain joins TRBV6-2 or TRBV6-3 to TRBJ2-1, with TRBD2 identical over 9 bases. Per the germline V gene, CDR1 is MNHEY and CDR2 is SVGEGT. The CDR3 spans 18 residues. CDR3 in DNA: TGTGCCAGCAGTCTCGGCTTGGCTAGCGGGACCTCCCACAATGAGCAGTTCTTC. The encoded protein is CASSLGLASGTSHNEQFF.

Of note for this clone: The sample carries other DNA sequences with the same CDR3. V is TRBV3-1 (or the pseudogene TRBV3-2) and J is TRBJ1-3; weak D call: TRBD1 (5 bases). The CDR3 loop spans 14 amino acids. CDR1 is LGHDT and CDR2 is YNNKEL in the germline V gene (reference sequence). V lost 1 base, J lost 7 bases, and 11 bases lay in between. The CDR3 protein is CASSQGPGGNTIYF. The CDR3 DNA reads as TGTGCCAGCAGCCAAGGCCCCGGGGGGAACACCATATATTTT.

The chain links TRBV24-1 to TRBJ1-5; D not resolved. In germline, CDR1 is KGHDR, CDR2 SFDVKD. The length of the CDR3 is 13 residues. V lost 6 bases to trimming and J lost 4 bases, with 9 bases between them. The CDR3 DNA reads TGTGCCACCAGTCTGGGAGATAATCAGCCCCAGCATTTT. Protein product: CATSLGDNQPQHF.

V is TRBV5-1 and J is TRBJ1-1; D is possibly TRBD1 (5 bases). The CDR3 covers 13 residues. The germline gives CDR1 SGHRS, CDR2 YFSETQ. Trimming left V 3 bases short and J 1 base short, with 7 bases between. The CDR3 nucleotides read TGCGCCAGCAGCTGGCAGGGGAACACTGAAGCTTTCTTT. This gives the protein CASSWQGNTEAFF.

The sample holds one count of this clone. The chain combines TRBV27 with TRBJ2-1, with D perhaps TRBD2 (5 bases). The CDR3 is made up of 17 amino acids. V lost 5 bases and J 7 bases, leaving 24 bases between the germline ends. Per germline, CDR1 MNHEY and CDR2 SMNVEV (reference sequence). CDR3 DNA: TGTGCCAGCAGTATGATACTTAAGGGAACGTCGGGGAATGAGCAGTTCTTC. Translated, it gives CASSMILKGTSGNEQFF.

This chain uses TRBV7-2 with TRBJ1-1, with 8 bases identical to TRBD1. Per the germline V gene, CDR1 is SGHTA and CDR2 is FQGNSA. The V and J ends lost 4 bases and 4 bases, in that order; junction bases with no gene match: 8. CDR3 size: 15 residues. The CDR3 reads CASSSSTGVGTEAFF. CDR3 coding DNA: TGTGCCAGCAGCTCCTCGACAGGGGTGGGCACTGAAGCTTTCTTT.

This clone was detected only a few times. The chain combines TRBV27 with TRBJ2-1; 11 bases map to TRBD2. Looked up from germline, CDR1 is MNHEY and CDR2 is SMNVEV (reference sequence). This CDR3 has 17 amino acids. J lost 4 bases, V lost 6 bases, and 11 bases had no gene match. In DNA, the CDR3 is TGTGCCAGCAGCCCCTTGGGACTAGCGGTACCATACAATGAGCAGTTCTTC. Amino acid sequence: CASSPLGLAVPYNEQFF.

The chain combines TRBV6-2 or TRBV6-3 with TRBJ1-1; D unclear. CDR1 and CDR2 from the germline V gene are MNHEY and SVGEGT. V gave up 5 bases and J gave up 0 bases, with 10 bases separating them. This CDR3 has 14 residues. The CDR3 is CASSLRGMNTEAFF. As DNA, the CDR3 is TGTGCCAGCAGTCTCCGAGGCATGAACACTGAAGCTTTCTTT.

The V and J genes are TRBV11-3 and TRBJ2-7; 11 nucleotides match TRBD1. The CDR3 has 14 amino acids. The ends lost 3 bases at V and 3 bases at J; junction bases unmatched: 1. Germline CDR1 is SGHNT and CDR2 is YENEEA. CDR3 in DNA: TGTGCCAGCAGCTTGGGGACAGGGGGCTACGAGCAGTACTTC. Encoded protein: CASSLGTGGYEQYF.

V and J are TRBV12-5 and TRBJ2-5, with 16 positions matching TRBD2. V lost 5 bases and J lost 2; bases outside the gene matches: 2. Germline CDR1 LGHNT, CDR2 FRNRAP. The CDR3 is 16 residues long. The CDR3 region is CASGQGLAGGQETQYF. The CDR3 nucleotides are TGTGCTAGTGGTCAGGGACTAGCGGGGGGGCAAGAGACCCAGTACTTC.

This chain connects TRBV15 to TRBJ1-1, with 7 bases matching TRBD1. The CDR3 is 18 residues long. The germline V gene has CDR1 LNHNV and CDR2 YYDKDF (reference sequence). V lost 0 bases to trimming and J lost 5 bases; unmatched junction nucleotides: 15. DNA of the CDR3: TGTGCCACCAGCAGAGACGGCAGGGGGAGCCCGGTATGGACTGAAGCTTTCTTT. As protein: CATSRDGRGSPVWTEAFF.

A word on this clone: The same CDR3 can be traced to other DNA sequences in this sample. V is TRBV7-3 and J is TRBJ2-1; 11 bases are shared with TRBD2. CDR1 is SGHTA and CDR2 is FQGTGA in the germline V gene. J lost 7 bases, V lost 1 base, and 6 bases had no gene match. The CDR3 is 16 residues long. In DNA form, the CDR3 reads TGTGCCAGCAGCTTAAGCACTAGCGGGAGTCGGAATGAGCAGTTCTTC. It encodes CASSLSTSGSRNEQFF.